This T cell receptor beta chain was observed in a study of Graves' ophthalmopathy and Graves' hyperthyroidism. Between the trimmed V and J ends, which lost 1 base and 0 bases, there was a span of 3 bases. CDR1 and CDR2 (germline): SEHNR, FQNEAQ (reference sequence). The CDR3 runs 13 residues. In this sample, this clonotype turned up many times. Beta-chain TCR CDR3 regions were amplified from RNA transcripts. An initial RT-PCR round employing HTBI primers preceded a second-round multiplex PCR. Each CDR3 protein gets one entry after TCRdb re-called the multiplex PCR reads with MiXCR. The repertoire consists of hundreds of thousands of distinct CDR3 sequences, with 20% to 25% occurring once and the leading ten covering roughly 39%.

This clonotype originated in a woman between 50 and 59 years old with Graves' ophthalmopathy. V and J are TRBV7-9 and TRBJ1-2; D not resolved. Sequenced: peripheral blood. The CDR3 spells CASSLDANYGYTF. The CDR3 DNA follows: TGTGCCAGCAGCTTAGACGCTAACTATGGCTACACCTTC.